This T cell receptor beta chain is drawn from a study of blood T cell repertoires in COVID-19. Study overall: Spain, Italy and the United States supplied samples that represented acute and convalescent COVID-19. PBMCs, B-cell-depleted T cells, or T cells were the source of the cDNA or gDNA that made up the material.

Authors' processing steps: The authors estimated nucleated cell counts from reference gene primer amplification. Produced via immunoSEQ multiplex PCR; TCRdb's table is partial and in-frame only. V, J and clone size are taken as reported in that table, and D and trimming were inferred from the DNA itself. This table has roughly 120,000 clones, 75% to 85% appearing once. The V gene's germline CDR1 is LNHDA and CDR2 SQIVND (reference sequence). CDR3 length: 14 residues. The ends were cut back, 6 bases at V and 2 bases at J, with 12 bases in the middle. The V and J genes are TRBV19 and TRBJ2-3; the D gene is possibly TRBD2 (5 bases). Specimen: peripheral blood. This clonotype originated in a woman aged 60-75 years with acute or convalescent COVID-19. The CDR3 sequence: CASSDSVLTDTQYF. The CDR3 DNA follows: TGTGCCAGTAGCGATAGCGTCCTCACAGATACGCAGTATTTT.